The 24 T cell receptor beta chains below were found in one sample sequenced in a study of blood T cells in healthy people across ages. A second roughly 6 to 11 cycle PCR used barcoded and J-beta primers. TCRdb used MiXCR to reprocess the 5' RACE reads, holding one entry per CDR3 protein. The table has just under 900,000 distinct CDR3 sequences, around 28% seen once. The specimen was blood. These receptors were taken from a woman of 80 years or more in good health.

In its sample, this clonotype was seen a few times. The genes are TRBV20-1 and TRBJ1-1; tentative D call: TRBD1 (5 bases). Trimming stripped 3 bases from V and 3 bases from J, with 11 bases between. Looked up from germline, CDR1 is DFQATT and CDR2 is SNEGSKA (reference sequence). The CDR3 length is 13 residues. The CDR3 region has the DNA TGCAGTGCTAGTGGAGGGGCTCACACTGAAGCTTTCTTT. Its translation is CSASGGAHTEAFF.

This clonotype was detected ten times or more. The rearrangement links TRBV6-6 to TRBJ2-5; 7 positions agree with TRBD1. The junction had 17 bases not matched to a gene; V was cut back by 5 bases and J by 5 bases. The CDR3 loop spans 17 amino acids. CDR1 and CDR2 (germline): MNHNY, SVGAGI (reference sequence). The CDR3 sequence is CASSTSKTGPRGETQYF. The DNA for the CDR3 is TGTGCCAGCAGTACGTCAAAGACAGGGCCCCGAGGGGAGACCCAGTACTTC.

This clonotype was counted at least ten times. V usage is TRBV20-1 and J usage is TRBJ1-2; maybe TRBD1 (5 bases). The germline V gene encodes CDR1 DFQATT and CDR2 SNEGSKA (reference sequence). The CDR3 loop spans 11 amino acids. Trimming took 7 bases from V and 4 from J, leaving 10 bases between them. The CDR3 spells CSESGGYGYTF. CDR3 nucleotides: TGCAGTGAATCCGGGGGCTATGGCTACACCTTC.

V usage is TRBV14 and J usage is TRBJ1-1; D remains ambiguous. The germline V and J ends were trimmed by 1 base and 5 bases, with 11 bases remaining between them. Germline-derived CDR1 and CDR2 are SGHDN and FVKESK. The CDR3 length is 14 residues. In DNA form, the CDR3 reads TGTGCCAGCAGCCAAGCCCGAAGTCAGACTGAAGCTTTCTTT. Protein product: CASSQARSQTEAFF.

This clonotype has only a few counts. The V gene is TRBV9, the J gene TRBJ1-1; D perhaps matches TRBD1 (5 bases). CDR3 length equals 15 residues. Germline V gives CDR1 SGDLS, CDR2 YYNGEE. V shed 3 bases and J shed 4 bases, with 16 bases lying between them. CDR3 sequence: CASSGGRGFTTEAFF. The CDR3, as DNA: TGTGCCAGCAGCGGGGGACGGGGGTTCACCACTGAAGCTTTCTTT.

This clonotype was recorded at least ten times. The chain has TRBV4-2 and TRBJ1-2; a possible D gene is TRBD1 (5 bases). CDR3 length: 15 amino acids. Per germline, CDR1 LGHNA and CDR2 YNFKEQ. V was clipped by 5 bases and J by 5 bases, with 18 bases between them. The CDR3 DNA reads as TGTGCCAGCAGCACCGGGACCTCCACCTTTTATGGCTACACCTTC. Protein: CASSTGTSTFYGYTF.

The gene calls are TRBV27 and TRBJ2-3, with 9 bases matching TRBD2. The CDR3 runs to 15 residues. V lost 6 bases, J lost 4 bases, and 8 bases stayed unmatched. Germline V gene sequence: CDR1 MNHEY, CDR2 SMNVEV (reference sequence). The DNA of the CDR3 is TGTGCCAGCAGGGGGTTGGGCGGGGGGGCAGATACGCAGTATTTT. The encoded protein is CASRGLGGGADTQYF.

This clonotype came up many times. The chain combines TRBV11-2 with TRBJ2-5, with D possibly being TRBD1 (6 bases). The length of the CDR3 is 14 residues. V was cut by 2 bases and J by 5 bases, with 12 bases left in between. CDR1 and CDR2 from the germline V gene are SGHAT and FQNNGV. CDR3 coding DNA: TGTGCCAGCAGCTTAAGCGACAGGCAGGAGACCCAGTACTTC. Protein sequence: CASSLSDRQETQYF.

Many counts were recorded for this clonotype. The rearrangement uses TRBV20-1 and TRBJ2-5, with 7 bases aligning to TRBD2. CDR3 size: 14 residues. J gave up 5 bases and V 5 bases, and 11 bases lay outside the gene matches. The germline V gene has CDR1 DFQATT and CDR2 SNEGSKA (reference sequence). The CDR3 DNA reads TGCAGTGCTCCGGGGGGTAGACTAGGGGAGACCCAGTACTTC. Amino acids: CSAPGGRLGETQYF.

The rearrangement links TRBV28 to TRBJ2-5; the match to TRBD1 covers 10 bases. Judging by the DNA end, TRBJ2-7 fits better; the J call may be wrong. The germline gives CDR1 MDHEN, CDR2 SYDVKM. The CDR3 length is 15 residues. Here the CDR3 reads CASSLPRTGGYEQYF. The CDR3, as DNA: TGTGCCAGCAGTTTACCTAGGACAGGGGGGTACGAGCAGTACTTC.

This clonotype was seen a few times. The CDR3 region has the DNA TGTGCCAGCAGTTATGTAACAAATACGGAAAGCTCCTACAATGAGCAGTTCTTC. This gives the protein CASSYVTNTESSYNEQFF. The V call is TRBV6-9, the J call TRBJ2-1, with D uncertain. From germline, CDR1 is MNHGY and CDR2 SVAAGI. Between the trimmed V and J ends, which lost 2 bases and 0 bases, there was a span of 17 bases. The CDR3 is 18 amino acids.

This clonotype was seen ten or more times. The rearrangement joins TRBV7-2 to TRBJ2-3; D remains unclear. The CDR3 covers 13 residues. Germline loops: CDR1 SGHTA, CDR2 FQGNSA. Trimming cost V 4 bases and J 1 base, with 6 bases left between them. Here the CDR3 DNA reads TGTGCCAGCAGCTGGCCCGGCACAGATACGCAGTATTTT. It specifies CASSWPGTDTQYF.

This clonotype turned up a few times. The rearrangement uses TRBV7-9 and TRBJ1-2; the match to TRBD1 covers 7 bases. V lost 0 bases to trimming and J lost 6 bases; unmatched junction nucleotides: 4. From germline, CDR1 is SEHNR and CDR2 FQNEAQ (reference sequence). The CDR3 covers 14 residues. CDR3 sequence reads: CASSLATGENGYTF. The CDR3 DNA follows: TGTGCCAGCAGCTTAGCAACAGGGGAGAATGGCTACACCTTC.

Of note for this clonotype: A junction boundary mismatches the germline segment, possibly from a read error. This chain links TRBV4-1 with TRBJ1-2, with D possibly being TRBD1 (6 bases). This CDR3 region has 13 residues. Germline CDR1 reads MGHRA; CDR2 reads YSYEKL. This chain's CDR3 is CASSPRGDYGHTF. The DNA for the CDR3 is TGCGCCAGCAGTCCAAGGGGGGACTATGGCCACACCTTC.

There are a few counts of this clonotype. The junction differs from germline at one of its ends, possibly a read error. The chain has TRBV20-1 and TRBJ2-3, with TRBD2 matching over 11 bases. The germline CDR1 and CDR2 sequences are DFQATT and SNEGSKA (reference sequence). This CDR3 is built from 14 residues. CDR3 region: CSALAGGSTDMQYF. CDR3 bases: TGCAGTGCTTTAGCGGGGGGGAGCACAGATATGCAGTATTTT.

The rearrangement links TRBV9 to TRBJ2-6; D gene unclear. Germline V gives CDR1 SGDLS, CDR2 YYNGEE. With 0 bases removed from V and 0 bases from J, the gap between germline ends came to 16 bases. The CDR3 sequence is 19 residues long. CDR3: CASSVGTTGQSSGANVLTF. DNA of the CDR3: TGTGCCAGCAGCGTAGGAACGACGGGCCAGAGCTCTGGGGCCAACGTCCTGACTTTC.

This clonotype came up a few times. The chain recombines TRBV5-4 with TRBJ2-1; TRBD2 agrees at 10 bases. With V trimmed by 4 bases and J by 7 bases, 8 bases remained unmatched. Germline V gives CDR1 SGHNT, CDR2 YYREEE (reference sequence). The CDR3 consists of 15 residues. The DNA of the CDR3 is TGTGCCAGCAGCCCCGGGACTAGCGCTTGGAATGAGCAGTTCTTC. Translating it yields CASSPGTSAWNEQFF.

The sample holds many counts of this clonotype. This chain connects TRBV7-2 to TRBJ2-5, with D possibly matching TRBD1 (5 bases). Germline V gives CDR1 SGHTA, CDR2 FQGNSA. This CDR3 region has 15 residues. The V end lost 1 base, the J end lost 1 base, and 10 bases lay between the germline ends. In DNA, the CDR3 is TGTGCCAGCAGCTTAGTGGGGCAGTTCCAAGAGACCCAGTACTTC. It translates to CASSLVGQFQETQYF.

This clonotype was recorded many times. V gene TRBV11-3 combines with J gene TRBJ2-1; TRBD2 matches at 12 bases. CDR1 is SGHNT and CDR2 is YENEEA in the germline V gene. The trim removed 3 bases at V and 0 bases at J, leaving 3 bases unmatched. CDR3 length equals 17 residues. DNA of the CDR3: TGTGCCAGCAGCTTGACTAGCGGGGGCAGCTCCTACAATGAGCAGTTCTTC. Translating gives CASSLTSGGSSYNEQFF.

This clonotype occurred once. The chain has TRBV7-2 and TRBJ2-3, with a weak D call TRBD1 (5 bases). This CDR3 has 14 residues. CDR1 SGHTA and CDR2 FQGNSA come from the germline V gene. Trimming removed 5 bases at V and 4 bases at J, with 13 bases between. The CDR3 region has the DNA TGTGCCAGCAGCCAAAGCAGGGAAGCAGATACGCAGTATTTT. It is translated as CASSQSREADTQYF.

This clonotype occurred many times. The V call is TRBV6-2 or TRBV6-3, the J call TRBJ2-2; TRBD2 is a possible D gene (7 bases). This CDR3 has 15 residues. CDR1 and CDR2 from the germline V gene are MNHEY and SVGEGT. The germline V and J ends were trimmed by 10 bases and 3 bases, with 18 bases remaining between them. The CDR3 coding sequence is TGTGCCACCAAGATTGCGGGGGCCTACACCGGGGAGCTGTTTTTT. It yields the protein CATKIAGAYTGELFF.

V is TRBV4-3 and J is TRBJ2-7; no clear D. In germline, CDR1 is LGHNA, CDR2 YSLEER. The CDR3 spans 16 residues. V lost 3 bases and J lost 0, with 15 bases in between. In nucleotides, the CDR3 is TGCGCCAGCAGCCATCGGTCCAGGACCACCTCCTACGAGCAGTACTTC. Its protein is CASSHRSRTTSYEQYF.

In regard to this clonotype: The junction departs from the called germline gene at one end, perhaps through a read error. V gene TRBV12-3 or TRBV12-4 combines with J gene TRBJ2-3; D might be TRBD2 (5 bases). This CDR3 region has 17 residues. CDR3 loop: CASSLVGRGLRADTEYF. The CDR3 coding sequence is TGTGCCAGCAGTTTAGTAGGAAGAGGACTGAGGGCTGATACGGAGTATTTT.

This CDR3 reads CASSYSRGYNEKLFF. In DNA form, the CDR3 reads TGTGCCAGCAGTTACTCGAGGGGCTACAATGAAAAACTGTTTTTT. V gene TRBV6-2 or TRBV6-3 combines with J gene TRBJ1-4; the D gene is possibly TRBD1 (5 bases). Germline values: CDR1 MNHEY, CDR2 SVGEGT. V lost 0 bases to trimming and J lost 5 bases, with 10 bases between them. The CDR3 sequence is 15 residues long.